These T cell receptor beta chains were read from a single sample in a study of T-cell reconstitution after alpha-beta-depleted transplantation in children. From the PCR reads, TCRdb called clonotypes with MiXCR, one entry per CDR3 protein. The table has approximately 520,000 distinct CDR3 sequences, 11% seen once. The starting material was PBMCs, mostly from graft donor cells, obtained 180 days after TCRalphabeta/CD19-depleted stem cell transplant. Every receptor here comes from a female patient aged 2-10 years who had a stem cell transplant for aplastic anemia, so the T cells may come from the graft donor. Both conserved end residues are part of each CDR3. The D gene is left open where the match is weak. A row's size may be missing; if present it is once, few, many or a size class.

V gene: TRBV20-1
D gene: NA
J gene: TRBJ2-1
clone size: NA
CDR3 DNA: TGCAGTGCTAGAGATCGGATTCGGGGTGAGCAGTTCTTC
CDR3 protein: CSARDRIRGEQFF

V gene: TRBV6-5
D gene: NA
J gene: TRBJ2-3
clone size: many
CDR3 DNA: TGTGCCAGCACCCCCGGGCCATTGGAAGTCACAGATACGCAGTATTTT
CDR3 protein: CASTPGPLEVTDTQYF

V gene: TRBV6-1
D gene: NA
J gene: TRBJ2-4
clone size: many
CDR3 DNA: TGTGCCAGCGGGTCCCGGGCCAAAAACATTCAGTACTTC
CDR3 protein: CASGSRAKNIQYF

V gene: TRBV7-9
D gene: NA
J gene: TRBJ1-1
clone size: NA
CDR3 DNA: TGTGCCAGCAGCTTAGGGGTAACTCTGGGCACTGACGCTTTCTTT
CDR3 protein: CASSLGVTLGTDAFF

V gene: TRBV4-3
D gene: NA
J gene: TRBJ2-2
clone size: NA
CDR3 DNA: TGCGCCAGCAGCCAAGTATTCCCTCGACTAGGGACCGGGGAGCTGTTTTTT
CDR3 protein: CASSQVFPRLGTGELFF

V gene: TRBV20-1
D gene: NA
J gene: TRBJ2-2
clone size: many
CDR3 DNA: TGCAGTGCTAGAGAGAATACCGGGGAGCTGTTTTTT
CDR3 protein: CSARENTGELFF

V gene: TRBV12-3/TRBV12-4
D gene: NA
J gene: TRBJ2-6
clone size: NA
CDR3 DNA: TGTGCCAGCAGCAGGACCTCTGGGGCCAACGTCCTGACTTTC
CDR3 protein: CASSRTSGANVLTF

V gene: TRBV6-6
D gene: NA
J gene: TRBJ2-1
clone size: many
CDR3 DNA: TGTGCCAGCAGTTACTCACTAGGGAATGAGCAGTTCTTC
CDR3 protein: CASSYSLGNEQFF

V gene: TRBV2
D gene: NA
J gene: TRBJ2-7
clone size: few
CDR3 DNA: TGTGCCAGCCTGACGAACCAGGGTCAAAACTCCTACGAGCAGTACTTC
CDR3 protein: CASLTNQGQNSYEQYF

V gene: TRBV27
D gene: TRBD2
J gene: TRBJ2-5
clone size: NA
CDR3 DNA: TGTGCCAGCAGTTTATCGATGGGACTAGTCCAAGAGACCCAGTACTTC
CDR3 protein: CASSLSMGLVQETQYF

V gene: TRBV20-1
D gene: NA
J gene: TRBJ1-5
clone size: NA
CDR3 DNA: TGCAGTGCTAGAAGGAGGGGGGGCCTAGGCAATCAGCCCCAGCATTTT
CDR3 protein: CSARRRGGLGNQPQHF

V gene: TRBV5-1
D gene: NA
J gene: TRBJ2-7
clone size: NA
CDR3 DNA: TGCGCCAGCAGCTTGGCCTCCACAGGGTTGTACGAGCAGTACTTC
CDR3 protein: CASSLASTGLYEQYF

V gene: TRBV7-2
D gene: NA
J gene: TRBJ1-5
clone size: NA
CDR3 DNA: TGTGCCAGCAGCTTGGGGCCAGGGCATCAGCCCCAGCATTTT
CDR3 protein: CASSLGPGHQPQHF

V gene: TRBV5-1
D gene: NA
J gene: TRBJ1-1
clone size: many
CDR3 DNA: TGCGCCAGCAGCTCAAACACTGAAGCTTTCTTT
CDR3 protein: CASSSNTEAFF

V gene: TRBV27
D gene: NA
J gene: TRBJ2-1
clone size: NA
CDR3 DNA: TGTGCCAGCAGCCCCGGGACCTTCTACAATGAGCAGTTCTTC
CDR3 protein: CASSPGTFYNEQFF

V gene: TRBV25-1
D gene: NA
J gene: TRBJ2-1
clone size: NA
CDR3 DNA: TGTGCCAGCAGTGACTCTTGGGGGAATGAGCAGTTCTTC
CDR3 protein: CASSDSWGNEQFF